The next 23 T cell receptor beta chains were all read from a single sample in a study of blood T cell repertoires in COVID-19. Repertoires were generated with immunoSEQ multiplex PCR, while TCRdb's copy carries only in-frame clones and drops some. Of 330,000 or so clones listed, roughly 87% are singletons. The sample comprised peripheral blood. The receptors were sampled from a man younger than 40 with COVID-19, enrolled during active disease.

This chain connects TRBV3-1 (or the pseudogene TRBV3-2) to TRBJ1-6, with 8 positions matching TRBD1. The trim removed 6 bases at V and 12 bases at J, leaving 13 bases unmatched. CDR3 size: 15 residues. The germline V gene encodes CDR1 LGHDT and CDR2 YNNKEL (reference sequence). CDR3 protein: CASRWTGPKVGPLHF. As DNA, the CDR3 is TGTGCCAGCAGGTGGACAGGGCCGAAGGTGGGACCCCTCCACTTT.

The chain employs TRBV30 and TRBJ1-3, with a weak D call TRBD1 (6 bases). The CDR3 runs to 15 residues. Trimming left V 4 bases short and J 4 bases short, with 17 bases between. The germline gives CDR1 GTSNPN, CDR2 SVGIG (reference sequence). The CDR3 DNA reads as TGTGCCTGGACCCGGCGGGGGGCAGGAGGAAACACCATATATTTT. Translating gives CAWTRRGAGGNTIYF.

The CDR3 region has the DNA TGTGCCAGCAGCTTTAGCGCGGGGAAAGAGACCCAGTACTTC. This codes for CASSFSAGKETQYF. This chain links TRBV7-2 with TRBJ2-5; the D gene is possibly TRBD2 (6 bases). V gave up 3 bases and J gave up 3 bases, with 11 bases separating them. CDR3 length: 14 amino acids. Germline V gene sequence: CDR1 SGHTA, CDR2 FQGNSA.

V is TRBV12-5 and J is TRBJ1-2, with 8 bases matching TRBD1. The CDR3 has 16 amino acids. J lost 4 bases, V lost 2 bases, and 9 bases had no gene match. Germline CDR1 reads LGHNT; CDR2 reads FRNRAP. CDR3 DNA sequence: TGTGCTAGTGGTTTGCCTGACAGGGGACCATCCTATGGCTACACCTTC. This codes for CASGLPDRGPSYGYTF.

This sequence joins TRBV21-1 and TRBJ2-7; the table's D call, TRBD2, was not checked against the DNA. TRBV21-1 is recorded as a pseudogene. This CDR3 is built from 18 residues. For the CDR3, the DNA is TGTGCCAGCAGCAAAGCCTTCTCGAGCGGCGGGGCCGATGGGGAGCAGTACTTC. It specifies CASSKAFSSGGADGEQYF.

For the CDR3, the DNA is TGCGCCAGCAGCCCGACAGGGCGCGACGAGCAGTACTTC. It specifies CASSPTGRDEQYF. The J gene is TRBJ2-7, the V gene TRBV4-3; TRBD1 matches at 7 bases. V lost 4 bases and J lost 5; bases outside the gene matches: 5. This CDR3 contains 13 residues. The germline CDR1 and CDR2 sequences are LGHNA and YSLEER.

The chain is built from TRBV7-9 and TRBJ2-7; the match to TRBD2 covers 9 bases. Germline V gene sequence: CDR1 SEHNR, CDR2 FQNEAQ (reference sequence). Trimming cost V 5 bases and J 3 bases; bases outside gene matches: 8. The CDR3 totals 15 residues. CDR3 loop: CASSQFSGRFYEQYF. The DNA of the CDR3 is TGTGCCAGCAGCCAGTTTAGCGGGAGATTCTACGAGCAGTACTTC.

This chain connects TRBV11-2 to TRBJ2-1; possibly TRBD1 for D (5 bases). Per germline, CDR1 SGHAT and CDR2 FQNNGV. V dropped 4 bases and J dropped 10 bases, with 17 bases sitting between them. The CDR3 extends over 14 amino acids. The DNA for the CDR3 is TGTGCCAGCAGCTCATTTTATGGGGCTGACGAGCAGTTCTTC. Protein: CASSSFYGADEQFF.

The chain joins TRBV5-1 to TRBJ2-7, with 8 nucleotides matching TRBD2. Germline loops: CDR1 SGHRS, CDR2 YFSETQ. J lost 5 bases, V lost 3 bases, and 7 bases had no gene match. This CDR3 spans 14 amino acids. CDR3 DNA sequence: TGCGCCAGCAGCTATAGCGGGACGTTCAACGAGCAGTACTTC. It specifies CASSYSGTFNEQYF.

The CDR3 region is CASSPSGGRATNEKLFF. CDR3 bases: TGTGCCAGCAGCCCCTCCGGCGGGAGGGCAACTAATGAAAAACTGTTTTTT. V and J are TRBV4-2 and TRBJ1-4; unclear D gene. The CDR3 runs 17 residues. Germline CDR1 LGHNA, CDR2 YNFKEQ. V was pared by 4 bases and J by 0 bases, with 15 bases between.

The V and J genes are TRBV7-8 and TRBJ1-2; 8 nucleotides line up with TRBD1. Germline loops: CDR1 SGHVS, CDR2 FQNEAQ. The J segment lost 1 base and the V segment lost 3 bases, leaving 4 bases of the junction unmatched. This CDR3 comprises 15 residues. The CDR3 coding sequence is TGTGCCAGCAGCTTTCAGGGGGCTTTTAACTATGGCTACACCTTC. Translating gives CASSFQGAFNYGYTF.

The chain has TRBV7-8 and TRBJ2-3; 10 bases match TRBD2. Germline V gives CDR1 SGHVS, CDR2 FQNEAQ. The CDR3 sequence is 16 residues long. V lost 5 bases and J lost 2; bases outside the gene matches: 7. Written as DNA, the CDR3 is TGTGCCAGCAGCCCCCCTAGCGGGAGTCCCACAGATACGCAGTATTTT. Protein sequence: CASSPPSGSPTDTQYF.

This chain uses TRBV10-3 with TRBJ2-7, with TRBD2 matching 7 bases. The V gene end was trimmed by 5 bases and the J gene end by 4 bases; junction bases not matched to a gene: 8. The CDR3 loop spans 14 amino acids. Germline values: CDR1 ENHRY, CDR2 SYGVKD. The CDR3 coding sequence is TGTGCCATCAGTCCTAACCCCGGGGGGTACGAGCAGTACTTC. This encodes CAISPNPGGYEQYF.

The V and J genes are TRBV3-1 (or the pseudogene TRBV3-2) and TRBJ2-1; unclear D gene. The CDR3 extends over 14 amino acids. Trimming removed 2 bases at V and 5 bases at J, with 10 bases between. Germline V gives CDR1 LGHDT, CDR2 YNNKEL (reference sequence). This CDR3 reads CASSQLGRDNEQFF. CDR3 nucleotides: TGTGCCAGCAGCCAACTTGGGCGAGACAATGAGCAGTTCTTC.

In this sample, this clone turned up once. The V call is TRBV24-1, the J call TRBJ2-1; 14 bases align to TRBD2. This CDR3 spans 16 amino acids. CDR1 and CDR2 (germline): KGHDR, SFDVKD. Trimming removed 1 base from V and 10 bases from J; junction bases left unmatched: 5. The CDR3 here is CATSDFGTSGSGEQFF. The CDR3 DNA follows: TGTGCCACCAGTGATTTCGGGACTAGCGGGAGTGGAGAGCAGTTCTTC.

The chain has TRBV5-4 and TRBJ2-7, with 9 bases identical to TRBD1. There are 14 residues in the CDR3. Germline values: CDR1 SGHNT, CDR2 YYREEE (reference sequence). The J segment lost 3 bases and the V segment lost 2 bases, leaving 3 bases of the junction unmatched. The chain's CDR3 is CASSFSGQGYEQYF. In DNA form, the CDR3 reads TGTGCCAGCAGCTTTTCGGGACAGGGCTACGAGCAGTACTTC. Full variable domain (outside the CDR3, taken from reference TRBV5-4 and TRBJ2-7): ETGVTQSPTHLIKTRGQQVTLRCSSQSGHNTVSWYQQALGQGPQFIFQYYREEENGRGNFPPRFSGLQFPNYSSELNVNALELDDSALYLCASSFSGQGYEQYFGPGTRLTVT.

The chain carries TRBV19 and TRBJ2-4; TRBD1 matches at 8 bases. Germline V gene lookup returns CDR1 LNHDA and CDR2 SQIVND (reference sequence). The length of the CDR3 is 18 residues. V lost 3 bases and J lost 0; bases outside the gene matches: 10. The CDR3 here is CASSMGTPDREAKNIQYF. CDR3 DNA: TGTGCCAGTAGTATGGGGACTCCGGACAGGGAAGCCAAAAACATTCAGTACTTC.

The J gene is TRBJ1-1, the V gene TRBV29-1; D gene uncertain. Germline V gene data show CDR1 as SQVTM and CDR2 as ANQGSEA. The CDR3 length is 14 residues. The V gene lost 4 bases and the J gene lost 1 base, with 13 bases spanning the gap. CDR3 loop: CSVAVDGKNTEAFF. The CDR3 nucleotides are TGCAGCGTTGCGGTTGATGGTAAGAACACTGAAGCTTTCTTT.

The rearrangement links TRBV28 to TRBJ2-7; TRBD2 agrees at 10 bases. Per the germline V gene, CDR1 is MDHEN and CDR2 is SYDVKM. V was pared by 5 bases and J by 2 bases, with 3 bases of the junction left unmatched. The CDR3 extends over 14 amino acids. CDR3 in amino acids: CASSRLAGAYEQYF. CDR3 coding DNA: TGTGCCAGCAGTAGGCTAGCGGGAGCCTACGAGCAGTACTTC.

The chain carries TRBV7-3 and TRBJ2-5; 7 bases align to TRBD1. The germline V gene has CDR1 SGHTA and CDR2 FQGTGA. This CDR3 contains 13 residues. With V trimmed by 1 base and J by 4 bases, 0 bases remained unmatched. The CDR3 DNA reads as TGTGCCAGCAGCTTAAAGGGGGCAGAGACCCAGTACTTC. Its translation is CASSLKGAETQYF. Drawing the rest from reference TRBV7-3 and TRBJ2-5, the complete variable domain is GAGVSQTPSNKVTEKGKYVELRCDPISGHTALYWYRQSLGQGPEFLIYFQGTGAADDSGLPNDRFFAVRPEGSVSTLKIQRTERGDSAVYLCASSLKGAETQYFGPGTRLLVL.

The chain employs TRBV4-3 and TRBJ1-2, with D unresolved. Germline lookup yields CDR1 LGHNA and CDR2 YSLEER. The CDR3 contains 15 residues. Trimming left V 2 bases short and J 3 bases short, with 13 bases between. In nucleotides, the CDR3 is TGCGCCAGCAGCCAAACATCACGGGGTCACTATGGCTACACCTTC. Its protein is CASSQTSRGHYGYTF.

The chain couples TRBV6-1 to TRBJ2-1; 8 bases agree with TRBD2. Germline V gene sequence: CDR1 MNHNS, CDR2 SASEGT. The junction had 11 bases not matched to a gene; V was cut back by 2 bases and J by 8 bases. The CDR3 is 16 residues long. The CDR3 here is CASSERISGTRDEQFF. CDR3 DNA sequence: TGTGCCAGCAGTGAACGTATTAGCGGGACGAGGGATGAGCAGTTCTTC.

The J gene is TRBJ2-6, the V gene TRBV11-2; the D gene is possibly TRBD2 (5 bases). From germline, CDR1 is SGHAT and CDR2 FQNNGV. Trimming stripped 3 bases from V and 1 base from J, with 7 bases between. This CDR3 is built from 15 residues. The CDR3 nucleotides are TGTGCCAGCAGCTTTGAGGGTTCTGGGGCCAACGTCCTGACTTTC. As protein: CASSFEGSGANVLTF.